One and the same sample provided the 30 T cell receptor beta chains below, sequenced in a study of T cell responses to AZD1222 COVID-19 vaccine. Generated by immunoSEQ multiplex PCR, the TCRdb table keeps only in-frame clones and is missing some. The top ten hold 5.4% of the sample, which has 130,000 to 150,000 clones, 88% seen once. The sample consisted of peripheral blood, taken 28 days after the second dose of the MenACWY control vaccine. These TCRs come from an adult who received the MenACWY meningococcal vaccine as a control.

CDR3 coding DNA: TGTGCCAGTAGTCCCCCAGGGTCAGTGGGAGATACGCAGTATTTT. Protein: CASSPPGSVGDTQYF. The chain uses TRBV19 and TRBJ2-3; a possible D gene is TRBD1 (5 bases). The V gene's germline CDR1 is LNHDA and CDR2 SQIVND (reference sequence). V was cut by 5 bases and J by 5 bases, with 17 bases left in between. CDR3 size: 15 residues.

The CDR3 here is CASSFGVQTYEQYF. The CDR3 DNA reads as TGTGCCAGCAGCTTCGGTGTGCAGACCTACGAGCAGTACTTC. V gene TRBV7-2 combines with J gene TRBJ2-7; D is uncertain. The CDR3 consists of 14 residues. Germline V gene lookup returns CDR1 SGHTA and CDR2 FQGNSA. Trimming shortened V by 3 bases and J by 2 bases, and 11 bases separated the two germline ends.

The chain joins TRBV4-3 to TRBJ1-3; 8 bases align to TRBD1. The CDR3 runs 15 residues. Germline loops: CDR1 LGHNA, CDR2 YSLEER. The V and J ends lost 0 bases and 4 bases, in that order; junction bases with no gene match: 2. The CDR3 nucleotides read TGCGCCAGCAGCCAAGACAGGGGGCTAGGAAACACCATATATTTT. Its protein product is CASSQDRGLGNTIYF.

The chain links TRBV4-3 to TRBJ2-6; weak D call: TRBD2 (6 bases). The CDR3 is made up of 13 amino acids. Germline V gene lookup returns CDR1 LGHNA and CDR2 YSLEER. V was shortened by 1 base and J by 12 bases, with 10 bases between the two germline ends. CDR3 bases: TGCGCCAGCAGCCAAGTTCCAGCGGGCGTCCTGACTTTC. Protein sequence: CASSQVPAGVLTF.

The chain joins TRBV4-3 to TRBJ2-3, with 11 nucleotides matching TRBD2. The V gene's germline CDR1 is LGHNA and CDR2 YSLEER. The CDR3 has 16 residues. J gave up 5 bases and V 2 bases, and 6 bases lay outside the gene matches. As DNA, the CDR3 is TGCGCCAGCAGCCAATTACTAGCGGGAGACGTAGATACGCAGTATTTT. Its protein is CASSQLLAGDVDTQYF.

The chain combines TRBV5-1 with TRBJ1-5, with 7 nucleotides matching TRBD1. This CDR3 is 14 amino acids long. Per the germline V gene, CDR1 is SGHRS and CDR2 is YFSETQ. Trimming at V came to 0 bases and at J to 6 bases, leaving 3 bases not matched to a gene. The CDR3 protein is CASSLEGALQPQHF. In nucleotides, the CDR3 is TGCGCCAGCAGCTTGGAGGGGGCACTTCAGCCCCAGCATTTT.

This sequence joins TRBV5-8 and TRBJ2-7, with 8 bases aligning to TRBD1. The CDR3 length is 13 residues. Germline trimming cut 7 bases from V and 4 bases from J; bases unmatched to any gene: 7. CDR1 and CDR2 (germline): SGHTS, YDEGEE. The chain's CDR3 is CASGRTGWYEQYF. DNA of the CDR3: TGTGCCAGCGGGCGGACAGGGTGGTACGAGCAGTACTTC.

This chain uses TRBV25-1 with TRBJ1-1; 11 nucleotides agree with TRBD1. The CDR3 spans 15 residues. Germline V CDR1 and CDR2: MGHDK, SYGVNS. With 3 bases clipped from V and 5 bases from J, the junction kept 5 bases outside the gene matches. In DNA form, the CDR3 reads TGTGCCAGCAGTGACCCGGGACAGGGGGAAACTGAAGCTTTCTTT. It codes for CASSDPGQGETEAFF.

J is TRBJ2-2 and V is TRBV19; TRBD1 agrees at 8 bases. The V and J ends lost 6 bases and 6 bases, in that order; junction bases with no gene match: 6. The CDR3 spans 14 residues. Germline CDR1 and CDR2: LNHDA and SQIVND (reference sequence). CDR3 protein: CASRWQGAAGELFF. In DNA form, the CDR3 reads TGTGCCAGTAGGTGGCAGGGGGCAGCCGGGGAGCTGTTTTTT.

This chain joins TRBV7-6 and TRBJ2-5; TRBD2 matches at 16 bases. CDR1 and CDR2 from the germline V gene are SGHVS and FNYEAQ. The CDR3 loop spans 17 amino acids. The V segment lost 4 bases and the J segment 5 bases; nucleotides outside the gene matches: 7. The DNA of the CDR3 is TGTGCCAGCAGCTCCCACCCGGGACTAGCGGGGGGGGAGACCCAGTACTTC. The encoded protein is CASSSHPGLAGGETQYF.

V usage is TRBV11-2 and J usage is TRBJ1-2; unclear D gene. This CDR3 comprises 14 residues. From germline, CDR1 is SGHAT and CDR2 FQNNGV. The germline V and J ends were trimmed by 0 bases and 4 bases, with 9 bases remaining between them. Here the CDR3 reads CASSLDHGSYGYTF. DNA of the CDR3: TGTGCCAGCAGCTTAGATCACGGCAGCTATGGCTACACCTTC. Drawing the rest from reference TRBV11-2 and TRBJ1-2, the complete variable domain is EAGVAQSPRYKIIEKRQSVAFWCNPISGHATLYWYQQILGQGPKLLIQFQNNGVVDDSQLPKDRFSAERLKGVDSTLKIQPAKLEDSAVYLCASSLDHGSYGYTFGSGTRLTVV.

The CDR3: CASSQTQGGGTDTQYF. In nucleotides, the CDR3 is TGTGCCAGCAGCCAAACCCAGGGAGGGGGCACAGATACGCAGTATTTT. The V and J genes are TRBV4-2 and TRBJ2-3; TRBD2 matches 7 bases. The CDR3 spans 16 residues. Germline V lookup: CDR1 LGHNA, CDR2 YNFKEQ. With 2 bases clipped from V and 1 base from J, the junction kept 6 bases outside the gene matches.

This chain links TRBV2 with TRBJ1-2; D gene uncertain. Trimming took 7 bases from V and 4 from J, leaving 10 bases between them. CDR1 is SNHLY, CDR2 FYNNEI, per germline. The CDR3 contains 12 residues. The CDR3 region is CASNGQFYGYTF. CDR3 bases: TGTGCCAGCAACGGGCAGTTCTATGGCTACACCTTC.

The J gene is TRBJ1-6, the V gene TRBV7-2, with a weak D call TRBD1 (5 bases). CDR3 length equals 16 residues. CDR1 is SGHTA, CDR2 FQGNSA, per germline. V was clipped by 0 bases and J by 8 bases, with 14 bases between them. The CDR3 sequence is CASSLALGGVYSPLHF. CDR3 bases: TGTGCCAGCAGCTTAGCGCTTGGGGGAGTCTATTCACCCCTCCACTTT.

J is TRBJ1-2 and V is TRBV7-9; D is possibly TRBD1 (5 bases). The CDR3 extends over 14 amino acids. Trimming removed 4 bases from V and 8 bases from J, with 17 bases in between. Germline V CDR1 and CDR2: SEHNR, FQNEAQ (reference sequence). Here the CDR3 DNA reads TGTGCCAGCAGCTCCCGGTCGGGGGATGTCGGCTACACCTTC. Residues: CASSSRSGDVGYTF.

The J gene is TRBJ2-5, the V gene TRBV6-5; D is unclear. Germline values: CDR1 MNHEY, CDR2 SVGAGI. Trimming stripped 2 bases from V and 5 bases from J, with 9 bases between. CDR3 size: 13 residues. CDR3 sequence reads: CASSYQPRETQYF. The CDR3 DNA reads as TGTGCCAGCAGTTACCAGCCGAGGGAGACCCAGTACTTC.

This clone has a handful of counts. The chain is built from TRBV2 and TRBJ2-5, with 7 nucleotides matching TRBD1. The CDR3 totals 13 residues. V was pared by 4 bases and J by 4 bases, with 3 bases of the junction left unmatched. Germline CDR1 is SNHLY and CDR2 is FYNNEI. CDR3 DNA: TGTGCCAGCAGTGGGGACAGCGTAGAGACCCAGTACTTC. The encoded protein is CASSGDSVETQYF.

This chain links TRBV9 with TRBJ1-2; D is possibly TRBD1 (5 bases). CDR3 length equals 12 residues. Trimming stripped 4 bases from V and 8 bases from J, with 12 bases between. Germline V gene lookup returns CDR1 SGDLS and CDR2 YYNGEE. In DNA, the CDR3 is TGTGCCAGCAGCAGGGGATCCAGGGGCTACACCTTC. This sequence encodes CASSRGSRGYTF. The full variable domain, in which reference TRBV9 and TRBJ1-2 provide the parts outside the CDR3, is DSGVTQTPKHLITATGQRVTLRCSPRSGDLSVYWYQQSLDQGLQFLIQYYNGEERAKGNILERFSAQQFPDLHSELNLSSLELGDSALYFCASSRGSRGYTFGSGTRLTVV.

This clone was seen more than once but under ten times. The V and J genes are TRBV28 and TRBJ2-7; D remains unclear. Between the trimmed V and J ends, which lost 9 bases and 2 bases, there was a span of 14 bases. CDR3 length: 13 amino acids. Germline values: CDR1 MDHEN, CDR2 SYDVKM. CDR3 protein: CASLGRLTYEQYF. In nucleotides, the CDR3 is TGTGCCAGTCTTGGACGGCTGACCTACGAGCAGTACTTC.

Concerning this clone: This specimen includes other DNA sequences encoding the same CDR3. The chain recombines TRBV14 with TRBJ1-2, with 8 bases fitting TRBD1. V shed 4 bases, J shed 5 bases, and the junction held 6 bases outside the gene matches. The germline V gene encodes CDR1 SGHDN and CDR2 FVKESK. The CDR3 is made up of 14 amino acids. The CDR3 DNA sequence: TGTGCCAGCAGCCCGACAGGGGCTAGATATGGCTACACCTTC. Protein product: CASSPTGARYGYTF.

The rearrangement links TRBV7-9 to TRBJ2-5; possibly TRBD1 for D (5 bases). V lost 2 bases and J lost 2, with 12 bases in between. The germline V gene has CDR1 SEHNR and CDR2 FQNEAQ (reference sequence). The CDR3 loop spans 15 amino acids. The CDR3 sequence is CASSLLRVGQETQYF. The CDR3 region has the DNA TGTGCCAGCAGCTTACTCAGGGTCGGGCAAGAGACCCAGTACTTC.

Here the CDR3 reads CATSDAPGYEQYF. Written as DNA, the CDR3 is TGTGCCACCAGTGATGCCCCAGGCTACGAGCAGTACTTC. V is TRBV24-1 and J is TRBJ2-7; D is uncertain. Germline-derived CDR1 and CDR2 are KGHDR and SFDVKD. Trimming cost V 3 bases and J 3 bases, with 8 bases left between them. The CDR3 has 13 amino acids.

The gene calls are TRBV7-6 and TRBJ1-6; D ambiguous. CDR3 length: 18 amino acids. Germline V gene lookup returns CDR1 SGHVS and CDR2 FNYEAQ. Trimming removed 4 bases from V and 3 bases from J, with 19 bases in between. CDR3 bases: TGTGCCAGCAGCTCTGGCGGAGCGGGCCCCCTCTATAATTCACCCCTCCACTTT. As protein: CASSSGGAGPLYNSPLHF.

CDR3 sequence: CASSPAGVGQPQHF. Written as DNA, the CDR3 is TGTGCCAGCTCACCGGCAGGGGTCGGCCAGCCCCAGCATTTT. V is TRBV18 and J is TRBJ1-5; possibly TRBD1 for D (6 bases). CDR1 is KGHSH, CDR2 LQKENI, per germline. This CDR3 is 14 amino acids long. Deletions cut 3 bases from V and 7 bases from J, with 13 bases between. Looking up the rest from reference TRBV18 and TRBJ1-5 gives the full variable domain: NAGVMQNPRHLVRRRGQEARLRCSPMKGHSHVYWYRQLPEEGLKFMVYLQKENIIDESGMPKERFSAEFPKEGPSILRIQQVVRGDSAAYFCASSPAGVGQPQHFGDGTRLSIL.

The CDR3 DNA sequence: TGTGCCTGTCAACGTACAACTAATGAAAAACTGTTTTTT. This sequence encodes CACQRTTNEKLFF. The chain recombines TRBV30 with TRBJ1-4; D gene ambiguous. CDR1 and CDR2 (germline): GTSNPN, SVGIG (reference sequence). Trimming cost V 6 bases and J 0 bases, with 8 bases left between them. This CDR3 is built from 13 residues. Full variable domain (rest looked up from reference TRBV30 and TRBJ1-4): SQTIHQWPATLVQPVGSPLSLECTVEGTSNPNLYWYRQAAGRGLQLLFYSVGIGQISSEVPQNLSASRPQDRQFILSSKKLLLSDSGFYLCACQRTTNEKLFFGSGTQLSVL.

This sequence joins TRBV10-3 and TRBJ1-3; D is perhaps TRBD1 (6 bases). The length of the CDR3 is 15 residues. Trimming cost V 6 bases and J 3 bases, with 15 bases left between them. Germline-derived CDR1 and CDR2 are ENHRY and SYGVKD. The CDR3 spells CAISPGQGIGNTIYF. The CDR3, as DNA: TGTGCCATCAGCCCCGGGCAGGGGATTGGAAACACCATATATTTT.

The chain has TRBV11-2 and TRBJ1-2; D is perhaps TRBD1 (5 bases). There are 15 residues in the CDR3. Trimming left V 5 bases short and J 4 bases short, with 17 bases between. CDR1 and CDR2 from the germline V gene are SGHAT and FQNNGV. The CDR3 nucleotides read TGTGCCAGCAGCCCCTACCCAGGGCAGGGCTATGGCTACACCTTC. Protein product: CASSPYPGQGYGYTF.

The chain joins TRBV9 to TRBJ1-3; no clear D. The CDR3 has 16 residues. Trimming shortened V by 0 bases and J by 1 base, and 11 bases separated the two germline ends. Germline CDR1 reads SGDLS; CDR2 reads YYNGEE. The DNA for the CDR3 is TGTGCCAGCAGCGTAGCTCACGGTGGGTCTGGAAACACCATATATTTT. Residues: CASSVAHGGSGNTIYF. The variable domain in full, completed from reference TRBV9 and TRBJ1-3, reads DSGVTQTPKHLITATGQRVTLRCSPRSGDLSVYWYQQSLDQGLQFLIQYYNGEERAKGNILERFSAQQFPDLHSELNLSSLELGDSALYFCASSVAHGGSGNTIYFGEGSWLTVV.

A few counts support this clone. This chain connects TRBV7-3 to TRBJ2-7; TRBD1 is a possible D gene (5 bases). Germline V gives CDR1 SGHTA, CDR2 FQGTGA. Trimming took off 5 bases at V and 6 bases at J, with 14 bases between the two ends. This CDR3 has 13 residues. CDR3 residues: CASSSLRDSEQYF. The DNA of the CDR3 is TGTGCCAGCAGCAGCCTCAGGGATTCCGAGCAGTACTTC.

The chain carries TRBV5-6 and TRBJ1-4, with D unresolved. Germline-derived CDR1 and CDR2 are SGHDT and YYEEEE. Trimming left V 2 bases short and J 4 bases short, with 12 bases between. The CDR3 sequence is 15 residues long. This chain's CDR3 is CASSFDPGHNEKLFF. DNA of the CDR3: TGTGCCAGCAGCTTTGATCCGGGCCATAATGAAAAACTGTTTTTT.